These T cell receptor beta chains were read from a single sample in a study of blood T cell repertoires in COVID-19. Method: immunoSEQ multiplex PCR; TCRdb's copy keeps in-frame clones and lacks some. Seen here are approximately 200,000 clones, roughly 80% observed once, and the top ten hold about 1.8%. Input material: PBMCs or T cells enriched from blood (not recorded which). The receptors come from a man in his sixties who had recovered from COVID-19. The CDR3 runs from the conserved cysteine through the conserved F or W. The D gene is left open where the match is weak. A row's size may be missing; if present it is once, few, many or a size class.

abundance,j_gene,d_gene,v_gene,CDR3nt,CDR3aa
NA,TRBJ1-2,NA,TRBV6-5,TGTGCCAGCAGTTACTACGGGAAAGGTGACGGCTACACCTTC,CASSYYGKGDGYTF
NA,TRBJ1-5,TRBD1,TRBV7-9,TGTGCCAGCAGCGTCGACAGGGGGATCAATCAGCCCCAGCATTTT,CASSVDRGINQPQHF
NA,TRBJ2-3,NA,TRBV7-9,TGTGCCAGCAGCTTAGTTTTAGGCACAGATACGCAGTATTTT,CASSLVLGTDTQYF
NA,TRBJ1-1,NA,TRBV6-1,TGTGCCAGCAGTGAATTTGGGGGCGACACTGAAGCTTTCTTT,CASSEFGGDTEAFF
NA,TRBJ1-5,TRBD1,TRBV30,TGTGCCTGGAGTGTGACAGGGCTGGACAATCAGCCCCAGCATTTT,CAWSVTGLDNQPQHF
NA,TRBJ1-3,TRBD1,TRBV2,TGTGCCAGCAGTGCTCTACAGGGGGAAACTGGAAACACCATATATTTT,CASSALQGETGNTIYF
NA,TRBJ2-2,NA,TRBV6-4,TGTGCCAGCAAGGTGGGACAAGACACCGGGGAGCTGTTTTTT,CASKVGQDTGELFF
NA,TRBJ2-7,NA,TRBV7-9,TGTGCCAGCAGCTTAGCGGGGACATCCTACGAGCAGTACTTC,CASSLAGTSYEQYF
NA,TRBJ2-3,NA,TRBV27,TGTGCCAGCAGCCTTAATCCGGGTGGAGATACGCAGTATTTT,CASSLNPGGDTQYF
NA,TRBJ1-4,NA,TRBV6-5,TGTGCCAGCCGCGGGACCGGAGGAAAACTGTTTTTT,CASRGTGGKLFF
NA,TRBJ1-2,NA,TRBV7-2,TGTGCCAGCAGCACGTCAGCCGGGAATAACTATGGCTACACCTTC,CASSTSAGNNYGYTF
NA,TRBJ1-1,NA,TRBV5-1,TGCGCCAGCAGCTTATCCGGGACACCCATAGGGGAAGCTTTCTTT,CASSLSGTPIGEAFF
NA,TRBJ1-2,NA,TRBV10-3,TGTGCCATCACTGAGTTGCGGGACTATGGCTACACCTTC,CAITELRDYGYTF
NA,TRBJ1-1,TRBD1,TRBV5-5,TGTGCCAGCAGCCCACAACAGGGGGCCGTGAACACTGAAGCTTTCTTT,CASSPQQGAVNTEAFF
NA,TRBJ1-1,NA,TRBV30,TGTGCCTGGGGTCCTTTAACCCAGGGGATCACTGAAGCTTTCTTT,CAWGPLTQGITEAFF
once,TRBJ2-3,TRBD2,TRBV4-3,TGCGCCAGCAGCCAAGAGGCTAGCGGGGACACAGATACGCAGTATTTT,CASSQEASGDTDTQYF
once,TRBJ1-4,NA,TRBV28,TGTGCCAGCAGTTGGACACTAACTAATGAAAAACTGTTTTTT,CASSWTLTNEKLFF
NA,TRBJ2-6,TRBD1,TRBV6-5,TGTGCCACCCGAGTGGACAGGGCTGGGGCCAACGTCCTGACTTTC,CATRVDRAGANVLTF
NA,TRBJ2-3,NA,TRBV6-1,TGTGCCAGCAGTGAGTTTGTCGGGGAATCAGATACGCAGTATTTT,CASSEFVGESDTQYF
NA,TRBJ2-1,NA,TRBV15,TGTGCCACCAGCAGAGGGGCTGACGCCTACAATGAGCAGTTCTTC,CATSRGADAYNEQFF
NA,TRBJ2-2,TRBD1,TRBV7-6,TGTGCCAGCAGCCGATCCGGGACAGGGACCGGGGAGCTGTTTTTT,CASSRSGTGTGELFF
NA,TRBJ2-3,NA,TRBV9,TGTGCCAGCAGCCCCACTCAGGGTGCAGATACGCAGTATTTT,CASSPTQGADTQYF
NA,TRBJ1-5,NA,TRBV6-5,TGTGCCAGCAGCGCCCAAATCAGTCTTGCGCCCCAGCATTTT,CASSAQISLAPQHF
NA,TRBJ1-6,NA,TRBV24-1,TGTGCCAGTCAGGGGAGCTCCTATAATTCACCCCTCCACTTT,CASQGSSYNSPLHF
many,TRBJ2-7,TRBD1,TRBV18,TGTGCCAGCTCACCACCACAGGGGACACCCTACGAGCAGTACTTC,CASSPPQGTPYEQYF
NA,TRBJ1-4,NA,TRBV6-6,TGTGCCAGCATCTACGAAGCAACTAATGAAAAACTGTTTTTT,CASIYEATNEKLFF
NA,TRBJ2-1,NA,TRBV6-5,TGTGCCAGCAGTAACGGCCTTTTGGGCCATAGGGAGCAGTTCTTC,CASSNGLLGHREQFF
few,TRBJ1-6,NA,TRBV21-1,TGTGCCAGCAGCAAACCTGGGGTGCCCGGACAGTATAATTCACCCCTCCACTTT,CASSKPGVPGQYNSPLHF
NA,TRBJ2-3,NA,TRBV19,TGTGCCAGTAGTATCGACAGTCTCACAGATACGCAGTATTTT,CASSIDSLTDTQYF
NA,TRBJ1-5,TRBD1,TRBV19,TGTGCCAGCGACCCGGGACAGACCTCCAATCAGCCCCAGCATTTT,CASDPGQTSNQPQHF
NA,TRBJ1-3,TRBD1,TRBV9,TGTGCCAGCAGCACTCGACAGGGGTCGACATGGTCGGGAAACACCATATATTTT,CASSTRQGSTWSGNTIYF
NA,TRBJ1-1,TRBD1,TRBV4-3,TGCGCCAGCAGCCAAGATTGGGTAGGGGGAGGACAGGGTCGAATTTTCTTT,CASSQDWVGGGQGRIFF
NA,TRBJ1-4,NA,TRBV5-4,TGTGCCAGCAGTTATCGGGACACCGCAACTAATGAAAAACTGTTTTTT,CASSYRDTATNEKLFF
NA,TRBJ2-2,NA,TRBV19,TGTGCCAGTAGTATAAACCCCGGGACTTGGGCCGGGGAGCTGTTTTTT,CASSINPGTWAGELFF
NA,TRBJ1-4,NA,TRBV7-9,TGTGCCAGCAGGCGGGAACAGAGTAATGAAAAACTGTTTTTT,CASRREQSNEKLFF
NA,TRBJ2-5,NA,TRBV18,TGTGCCAGCTCACCGGGCCAGGGCCAAGAGACCCAGTACTTC,CASSPGQGQETQYF
NA,TRBJ1-2,NA,TRBV4-2,TGTGCCAGCAGCCCGCAAACAGGGAACTATGGCTACACCTTC,CASSPQTGNYGYTF
few,TRBJ2-6,TRBD1,TRBV2,TGTGCCAGCAGTGCACAGGGGCGCTCTGGGGCCAACGTCCTGACTTTC,CASSAQGRSGANVLTF
NA,TRBJ2-2,NA,TRBV5-5,TGTGCCAGCAGCAGCGCCGCCGCGAACACCGGGGAGCTGTTTTTT,CASSSAAANTGELFF
NA,TRBJ2-3,TRBD2,TRBV19,TGTGCCAGTAGTACCAGCGGGGGGAGCACAGATACGCAGTATTTT,CASSTSGGSTDTQYF
once,TRBJ1-4,NA,TRBV11-2,TGTGCCAGCAGCGTCGAAAGGTTGGGGGACGGGGGAAAACTGTTTTTT,CASSVERLGDGGKLFF
NA,TRBJ2-7,NA,TRBV19,TGTGCCAGTAGTAAGCAGGTGGACTCCTACGAGCAGTACTTC,CASSKQVDSYEQYF